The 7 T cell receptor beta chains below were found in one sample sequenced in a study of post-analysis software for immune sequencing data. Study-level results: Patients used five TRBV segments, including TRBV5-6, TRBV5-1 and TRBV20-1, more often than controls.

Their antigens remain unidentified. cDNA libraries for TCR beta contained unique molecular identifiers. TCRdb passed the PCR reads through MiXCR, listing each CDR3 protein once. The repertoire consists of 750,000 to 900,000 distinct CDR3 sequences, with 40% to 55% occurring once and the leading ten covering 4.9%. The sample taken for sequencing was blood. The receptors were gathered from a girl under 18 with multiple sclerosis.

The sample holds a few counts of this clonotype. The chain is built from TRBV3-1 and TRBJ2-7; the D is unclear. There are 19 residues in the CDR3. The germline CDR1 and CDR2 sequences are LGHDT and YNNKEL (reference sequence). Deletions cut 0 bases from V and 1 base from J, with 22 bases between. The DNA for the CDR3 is TGTGCCAGCAGCCAAGATGCCCCCTTGCCAGAGGTTCATTCCTACGAGCAGTACTTC. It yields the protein CASSQDAPLPEVHSYEQYF.

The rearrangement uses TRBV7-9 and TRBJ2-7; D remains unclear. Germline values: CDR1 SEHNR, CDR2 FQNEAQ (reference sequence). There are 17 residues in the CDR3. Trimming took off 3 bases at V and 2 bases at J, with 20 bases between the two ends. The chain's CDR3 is CASSFLFGAAATYEQYF. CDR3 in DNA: TGTGCCAGCAGCTTTCTTTTTGGCGCGGCGGCAACCTACGAGCAGTACTTC.

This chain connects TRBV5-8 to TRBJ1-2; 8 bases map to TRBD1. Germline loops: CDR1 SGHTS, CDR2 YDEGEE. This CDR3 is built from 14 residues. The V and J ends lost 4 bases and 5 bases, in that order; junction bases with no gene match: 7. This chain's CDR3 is CASSRRGQEYGYTF. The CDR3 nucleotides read TGTGCCAGCAGCCGACGGGGACAGGAGTATGGCTACACCTTC.

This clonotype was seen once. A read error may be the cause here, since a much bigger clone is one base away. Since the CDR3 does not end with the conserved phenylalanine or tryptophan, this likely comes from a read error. The CDR3 here is CASSLTLAVLYNEQFL. The CDR3 DNA reads as TGCGCCAGCAGCTTGACACTAGCGGTATTATACAATGAGCAGTTCCTC. The chain joins TRBV5-1 to TRBJ2-1; TRBD2 agrees at 8 bases. The CDR3 totals 16 residues. V dropped 1 base and J dropped 4; count of bases not matched to a gene: 7. Looked up from germline, CDR1 is SGHRS and CDR2 is YFSETQ.

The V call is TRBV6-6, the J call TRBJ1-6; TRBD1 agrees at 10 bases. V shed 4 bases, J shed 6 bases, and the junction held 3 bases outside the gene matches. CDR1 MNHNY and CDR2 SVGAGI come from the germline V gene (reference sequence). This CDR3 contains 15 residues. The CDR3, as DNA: TGTGCCAGCAGTTGGGACAGGGGCGTTAATTCACCCCTCCACTTT. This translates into CASSWDRGVNSPLHF.

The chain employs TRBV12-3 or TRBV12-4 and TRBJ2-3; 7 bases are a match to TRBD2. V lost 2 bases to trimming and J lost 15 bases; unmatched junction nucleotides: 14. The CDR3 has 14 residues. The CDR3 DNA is TGTGCCAGCAGTTTATTAGCGGGCACAGATGTGGAATATTTT. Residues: CASSLLAGTDVEYF.

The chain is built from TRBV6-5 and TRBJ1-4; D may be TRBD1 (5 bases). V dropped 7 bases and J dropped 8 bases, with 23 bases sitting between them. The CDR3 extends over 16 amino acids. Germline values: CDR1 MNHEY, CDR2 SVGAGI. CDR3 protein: CASTTRGGVKSEKLFF. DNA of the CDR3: TGTGCCAGCACCACCCGGGGAGGGGTCAAATCGGAAAAACTGTTTTTT.